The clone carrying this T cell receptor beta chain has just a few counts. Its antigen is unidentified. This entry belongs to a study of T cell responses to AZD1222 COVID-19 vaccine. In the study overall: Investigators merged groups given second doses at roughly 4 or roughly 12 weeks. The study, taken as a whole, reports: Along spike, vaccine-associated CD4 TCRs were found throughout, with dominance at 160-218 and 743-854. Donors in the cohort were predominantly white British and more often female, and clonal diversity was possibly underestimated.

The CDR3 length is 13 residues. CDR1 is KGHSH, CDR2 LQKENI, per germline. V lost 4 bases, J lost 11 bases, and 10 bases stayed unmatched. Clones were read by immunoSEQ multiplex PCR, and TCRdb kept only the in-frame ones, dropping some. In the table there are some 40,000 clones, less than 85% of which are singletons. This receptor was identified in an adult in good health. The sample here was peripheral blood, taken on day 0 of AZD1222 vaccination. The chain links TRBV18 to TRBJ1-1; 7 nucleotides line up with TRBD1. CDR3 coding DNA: TGTGCCAGCTCACTCGGCACAGGGGCAGACGCTTTCTTT. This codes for CASSLGTGADAFF.